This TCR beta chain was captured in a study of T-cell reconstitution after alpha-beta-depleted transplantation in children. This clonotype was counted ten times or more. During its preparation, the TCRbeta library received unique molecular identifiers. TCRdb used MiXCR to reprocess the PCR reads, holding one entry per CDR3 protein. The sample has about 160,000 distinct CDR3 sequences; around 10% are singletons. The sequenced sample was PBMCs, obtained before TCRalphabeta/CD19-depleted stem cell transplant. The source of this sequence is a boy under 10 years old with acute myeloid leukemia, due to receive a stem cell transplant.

The CDR3 coding sequence is TGCGCCAGCAGCCAAGGTTTGACAGGGACTAAGATGAACACTGAAGCTTTCTTT. Its translation: CASSQGLTGTKMNTEAFF. J is TRBJ1-1 and V is TRBV4-1; 7 positions match TRBD1. Trimming took 1 base from V and 0 from J; bases not matched to a gene: 11. CDR3 length equals 18 residues. Germline V lookup: CDR1 MGHRA, CDR2 YSYEKL.